This entry concerns a single TCR beta chain. What this receptor recognizes is not known. Base qualities are not recorded, but no much larger clone differs from it by a single base. The immunoSEQ Assay, a bias-controlled multiplex PCR, was used to amplify TCRbeta CDR3 regions from genomic DNA. The authors' pipeline ran thus. Within the assay, amplification of reference gene primers was used to estimate how many nucleated cells each sample contained. Sequence reads were collapsed and filtered to measure the absolute abundance of every unique TCRbeta CDR3 rearrangement. For each sample, productive Simpson clonality was calculated as the square root of Simpson's diversity index across productive rearrangements. TCRdb provides this immuneACCESS table in a form limited to in-frame rearrangements. Some clones are lacking; in checked studies, under half of them reflect an unresolved V gene, and why the rest are absent is not known. V and J calls plus clone size are reproduced from that table; the DNA served to infer D and trimming. Counted in this sample were under 300,000 clones; approximately 90% of them appeared once. The top ten hold roughly 6.3% of the sample.

Enrolling through a virtual design, the prospective study's participants ranged in age from roughly 18 to 100 years and lived across 20 to 25 United States geographic areas. In the prospective study, cohorts were assigned on the basis of participant-reported clinical history obtained from a screening survey and a study questionnaire. In the prospective study, mobile phlebotomists collected whole blood, serum and a nasopharyngeal or oropharyngeal swab from each participant. Additional blood draws and questionnaires over an approximately 2-month period could optionally be provided by prospective study participants. Before DNA extraction, prospective study blood samples were shipped either frozen or at room temperature. This sample is drawn from a study of blood T cell repertoires in COVID-19 (dated by TCRdb to 2020 to 2021). About the study as a whole: Collaborator samples came from the United States, Italy and Spain and covered acute and convalescent phases of COVID-19. The prospective study material was composed of cDNA or gDNA derived from T cells, B-cell-depleted T cells, or PBMCs. The dataset comprised deeply sampled blood TCRbeta repertoires from subjects exposed to, actively infected with, or recovered from COVID-19. The repertoires were released in a freely available public database meant as a resource for research on the immune response to SARS-CoV-2. The samples were drawn from two sources: the first 160 participants of the ongoing ImmuneRACE study, and about 1,300 subjects contributed by 6 global collaborators. Nearly every sample came with metadata listing a de-identified subject ID, COVID-19 status, age in years and sex. Where available, HLA class I and class II types were obtained from metadata supplied by the sample provider rather than from assay-based typing.

Overall results and qualifications from the work: The amount of clinical and demographic metadata varied by source and participant and was provided uncurated.

The germline V gene (reference sequence) yields LNHDA for CDR1 and SQIVND for CDR2. V lost 4 bases and J lost 4 bases; the stretch between them is 9 bases long. Inclusive of the bounding cysteine and phenylalanine, the CDR3 is 13 residues long. Only the CDR3 part of the read is kept: 39 bases, read in frame from the first base. The clonotype was recovered from a woman in her twenties or thirties with acute COVID-19. The sequenced sample was PBMCs or T cells enriched from blood (not recorded which). The chain links TRBV19 with TRBJ2-3, with TRBD1 perhaps the D gene, on 5 matching bases. The bases are TGTGCCAGTAGTACGATAGGGGCAGATACGCAGTATTTT. Translated, it reads CASSTIGADTQYF.